Below are 22 T cell receptor beta chains sequenced from a single sample in a study of CD8+CD57+ T cells in acquired aplastic anemia. The study profiled TCR beta VDJ and CDR3 using genomic DNA as template. TCRdb re-called the reads through MiXCR, storing one row per CDR3 protein. The table includes around 500,000 distinct CDR3 sequences, roughly 34% detected once. The patients chosen for sequencing had shown expansion of CD8+CD57+ cells (detected by flow cytometry). Material for sequencing was sorted CD4+, CD8+, or CD8+CD57+ T cells (not recorded which) from PBMCs. The receptors here all came from a human donor with aplastic anemia.

Many counts were recorded for this clonotype. This chain connects TRBV19 to TRBJ2-7; 10 nucleotides agree with TRBD1. From germline, CDR1 is LNHDA and CDR2 SQIVND (reference sequence). Losses at the gene ends were 6 bases for V and 3 bases for J; bases not matched to a gene: 5. This CDR3 is built from 14 residues. The CDR3 DNA is TGTGCCAGTAGCTTCGACAGGGGGCTCTACGAGCAGTACTTC. This sequence encodes CASSFDRGLYEQYF. The full variable domain, completed using reference TRBV19 and TRBJ2-7, is DGGITQSPKYLFRKEGQNVTLSCEQNLNHDAMYWYRQDPGQGLRLIYYSQIVNDFQKGDIAEGYSVSREKKESFPLTVTSAQKNPTAFYLCASSFDRGLYEQYFGPGTRLTVT.

Details on this clonotype: A read error is possible here, since a much larger clone lies one base away. V usage is TRBV10-3 and J usage is TRBJ1-2, with D perhaps matching TRBD1 (5 bases). Trimming stripped 3 bases from V and 2 bases from J, with 13 bases between. The CDR3 length is 15 residues. Germline assignment: CDR1 ENHRY and CDR2 SYGVKD. The CDR3 sequence: CAISELGRNNYGYTF. CDR3 DNA sequence: TGTGCCATCAGTGAATTGGGGCGCAACAACTATGGCTACACCTTC.

This clonotype was seen more than once but under ten times. The chain couples TRBV6-1 to TRBJ2-2; 10 bases are a match to TRBD1. The J segment lost 5 bases and the V segment lost 5 bases, leaving 8 bases of the junction unmatched. Germline V gene lookup returns CDR1 MNHNS and CDR2 SASEGT. The CDR3 contains 16 residues. CDR3 amino acids: CASSRGTGDDTGELFF. The DNA for the CDR3 is TGTGCCAGCAGTAGGGGGACAGGGGATGATACCGGGGAGCTGTTTTTT.

Notes on this clonotype: The germline gene is not matched at one end of the junction; a read error may be the cause. V gene TRBV10-1 combines with J gene TRBJ2-1; tentatively, D is TRBD2 (6 bases). Germline lookup yields CDR1 WNHNN and CDR2 SYGVQD (reference sequence). The CDR3 totals 16 residues. CDR3 bases: TGTGCCAGCAGTGAAGTGGGGGGAGGCTCCTACAATGAGCAGTTCTTC. Protein product: CASSEVGGGSYNEQFF.

The CDR3 protein is CASSWGQGRELFF. The DNA of the CDR3 is TGCGCCAGCAGCTGGGGACAGGGACGGGAGCTGTTTTTT. The chain joins TRBV5-1 to TRBJ2-2; the match to TRBD1 covers 9 bases. With 3 bases clipped from V and 9 bases from J, the junction kept 3 bases outside the gene matches. Germline V CDR1 and CDR2: SGHRS, YFSETQ. The CDR3 extends over 13 amino acids.

The V call is TRBV14, the J call TRBJ2-2, with D hard to call. Germline lookup yields CDR1 SGHDN and CDR2 FVKESK. The CDR3 extends over 13 amino acids. Trimming left V 1 base short and J 2 bases short, with 2 bases between. DNA of the CDR3: TGTGCCAGCAGCCAAGTCAACACCGGGGAGCTGTTTTTT. This translates into CASSQVNTGELFF.

This clonotype was counted at least ten times. The chain combines TRBV24-1 with TRBJ2-7; TRBD1 or TRBD2 may be the D gene (5 bases each). Germline-derived CDR1 and CDR2 are KGHDR and SFDVKD. Trimming cost V 3 bases and J 5 bases, with 13 bases left between them. The CDR3 runs 14 residues. The CDR3 DNA reads as TGTGCCACCAGTGATCGGGGCAAGCCCAACGAGCAGTACTTC. Protein: CATSDRGKPNEQYF.

CDR3 DNA sequence: TGTGCCAGCAGCCTGACAGGGTCCTCCTACAATGAGCAGTTCTTC. This encodes CASSLTGSSYNEQFF. J is TRBJ2-1 and V is TRBV11-2, with 7 bases lining up with TRBD1. Per the germline V gene, CDR1 is SGHAT and CDR2 is FQNNGV. V shed 5 bases, J shed 0 bases, and the junction held 4 bases outside the gene matches. The CDR3 is made up of 15 amino acids.

In its sample, this clonotype was seen many times. The chain uses TRBV7-2 and TRBJ2-7; possibly TRBD1 or TRBD2 for D (5 bases each). CDR1 SGHTA and CDR2 FQGNSA come from the germline V gene. The CDR3 is made up of 15 amino acids. V was cut by 0 bases and J by 7 bases, with 16 bases left in between. The CDR3 DNA follows: TGTGCCAGCAGCTTAGCGGGGCCCGCACCGGGGGAGCAGTACTTC. Translation: CASSLAGPAPGEQYF. Looking up the rest from reference TRBV7-2 and TRBJ2-7 gives the full variable domain: GAGVSQSPSNKVTEKGKDVELRCDPISGHTALYWYRQSLGQGLEFLIYFQGNSAPDKSGLPSDRFSAERTGGSVSTLTIQRTQQEDSAVYLCASSLAGPAPGEQYFGPGTRLTVT.

This clonotype was recorded many times. The rearrangement joins TRBV12-3 or TRBV12-4 to TRBJ1-6, with D uncertain. The CDR3 length is 15 residues. The V and J ends lost 4 bases and 5 bases respectively, with 12 bases between them. The CDR3: CASSYRGSHNSPLHF. DNA for the CDR3: TGTGCCAGCAGTTACCGGGGATCGCATAATTCACCCCTCCACTTT.

This clonotype turned up a few times. The junction shows a germline mismatch at one end, possibly a read error. This chain uses TRBV14 with TRBJ2-1; 10 positions match TRBD2. Germline values: CDR1 SGHDN, CDR2 FVKESK. The CDR3 runs to 17 residues. The CDR3 sequence is CGSSQSSSGRANNEQFF. CDR3 nucleotides: TGTGGCAGCAGCCAAAGTTCCAGCGGGAGGGCCAACAATGAGCAGTTCTTC.

The table lists this clonotype with a few counts. The junction does not match germline at one end; this may be a read error. J is TRBJ2-1 and V is TRBV10-2, with D possibly TRBD2 on 5 matching bases. The CDR3 covers 13 residues. CDR1 and CDR2 from the germline V gene are WSHSY and SAAADI. The CDR3, as DNA: TGCGCCAGCGGAGAGATACTAGAGCCTGAGCAGCTCTTC. Protein product: CASGEILEPEQLF.

This clonotype was counted many times. The chain uses TRBV7-2 and TRBJ1-1; D possibly corresponds to TRBD1 (6 bases). The ends were cut back, 1 base at V and 9 bases at J, with 12 bases in the middle. The germline V gene has CDR1 SGHTA and CDR2 FQGNSA. The CDR3 has 13 residues. The CDR3 region has the DNA TGTGCCAGCAGCTTAGAGGACGGGACACAAGCTTTCTTT. It is translated as CASSLEDGTQAFF. The complete variable domain, with remaining parts taken from reference TRBV7-2 and TRBJ1-1, reads GAGVSQSPSNKVTEKGKDVELRCDPISGHTALYWYRQSLGQGLEFLIYFQGNSAPDKSGLPSDRFSAERTGGSVSTLTIQRTQQEDSAVYLCASSLEDGTQAFFGQGTRLTVV.

This clonotype was seen only once. A read error is possible here, since a much larger clone lies one base away. The chain combines TRBV7-9 with TRBJ2-3; no definite D call. The CDR3 extends over 13 amino acids. V shed 4 bases and J shed 6 bases, with 11 bases lying between them. The germline V gene encodes CDR1 SEHNR and CDR2 FQNEAQ (reference sequence). The CDR3: CASSWGDGDTQYF. CDR3 in DNA: TGTGCCAGCAGCTGGGGTGACGGCGATACGCAGTATTTT. The full variable domain, with the rest looked up from reference TRBV7-9 and TRBJ2-3, is DTGVSQNPRHKITKRGQNVTFRCDPISEHNRLYWYRQTLGQGPEFLTYFQNEAQLEKSRLLSDRFSAERPKGSFSTLEIQRTEQGDSAMYLCASSWGDGDTQYFGPGTRLTVL.

This clonotype was seen repeatedly, ten times or more. The rearrangement links TRBV2 to TRBJ1-3; D remains unclear. The V end was cut by 2 bases, the J end by 6 bases, with 8 bases between. The CDR3 has 13 amino acids. CDR1 is SNHLY and CDR2 is FYNNEI in the germline V gene. The chain's CDR3 is CASSERTANTIYF. CDR3 DNA: TGTGCCAGCAGTGAACGGACGGCAAACACCATATATTTT. The variable domain in full, completed from reference TRBV2 and TRBJ1-3, reads EPEVTQTPSHQVTQMGQEVILRCVPISNHLYFYWYRQILGQKVEFLVSFYNNEISEKSEIFDDQFSVERPDGSNFTLKIRSTKLEDSAMYFCASSERTANTIYFGEGSWLTVV.

At least ten counts were recorded for this clonotype. The V call is TRBV7-9, the J call TRBJ2-5; weak D call: TRBD2 (6 bases). CDR3 length: 11 amino acids. Germline V lookup: CDR1 SEHNR, CDR2 FQNEAQ (reference sequence). V was trimmed by 5 bases and J by 9 bases, leaving 10 bases between them. The CDR3 loop is CASSPAGPQYF. The CDR3 nucleotides are TGTGCCAGCAGCCCGGCGGGGCCCCAGTACTTC. The whole variable domain, remainder taken from reference TRBV7-9 and TRBJ2-5, is DTGVSQNPRHKITKRGQNVTFRCDPISEHNRLYWYRQTLGQGPEFLTYFQNEAQLEKSRLLSDRFSAERPKGSFSTLEIQRTEQGDSAMYLCASSPAGPQYFGPGTRLLVL.

The rearrangement links TRBV19 to TRBJ2-5; D is unresolved. The CDR3 is 13 residues long. V lost 2 bases to trimming and J lost 2 bases, with 6 bases between them. Germline V gene sequence: CDR1 LNHDA, CDR2 SQIVND (reference sequence). The CDR3 sequence is CASSIQQQETQYF. For the CDR3, the DNA is TGTGCCAGTAGTATACAACAGCAAGAGACCCAGTACTTC.

This clonotype was seen a few times. The chain uses TRBV5-1 and TRBJ2-7; 10 nucleotides agree with TRBD1. CDR1 is SGHRS, CDR2 YFSETQ, per germline. V lost 0 bases and J lost 0; bases outside the gene matches: 9. The length of the CDR3 is 18 residues. This CDR3 is CASSLGRDRGGSSYEQYF. DNA of the CDR3: TGCGCCAGCAGCTTGGGCCGGGACAGGGGTGGGAGCTCCTACGAGCAGTACTTC.

This chain connects TRBV6-5 to TRBJ1-1, with a weak D call TRBD1 (5 bases). V dropped 4 bases and J dropped 5 bases, with 14 bases sitting between them. The CDR3 extends over 14 amino acids. In germline, CDR1 is MNHEY, CDR2 SVGAGI. CDR3 coding DNA: TGTGCCAGCAGTTCGAGGGGCTTCGAGACTGAAGCTTTCTTT. It codes for CASSSRGFETEAFF.

The chain couples TRBV4-3 to TRBJ2-7, with 8 bases that match TRBD1. The germline V gene encodes CDR1 LGHNA and CDR2 YSLEER. After removal of 4 bases from V and 5 bases from J, the junction contained 7 bases not matched to a gene. The CDR3 is 14 amino acids. CDR3 protein: CASSPQDRVHEQYF. CDR3 in DNA: TGCGCCAGCAGCCCGCAGGACAGGGTCCACGAGCAGTACTTC.

The chain combines TRBV24-1 with TRBJ1-1; D gene unclear. Trimming took off 5 bases at V and 4 bases at J, with 4 bases between the two ends. Germline CDR1 KGHDR, CDR2 SFDVKD. CDR3 size: 11 residues. CDR3 sequence: CATSVGTEAFF. The CDR3 DNA is TGTGCCACCAGTGTGGGCACTGAAGCTTTCTTT.

There are many counts of this clonotype. This sequence joins TRBV5-6 and TRBJ2-7; 8 bases are a match to TRBD1. The CDR3 runs to 15 residues. The germline V gene encodes CDR1 SGHDT and CDR2 YYEEEE. With 6 bases clipped from V and 5 bases from J, the junction kept 13 bases outside the gene matches. For the CDR3, the DNA is TGTGCCAGCAACGGACAGGGAGACGACATACACGAGCAGTACTTC. Protein sequence: CASNGQGDDIHEQYF.